This entry lists 14 T cell receptor beta chains sequenced from one sample in a study of T cells in Graves' hyperthyroidism and ophthalmopathy. Amplification yielded TCR beta CDR3 regions, with RNA transcripts as the source. TCR CDR3 underwent first-round RT-PCR with the HTBI primer set. TCRdb itself ran the multiplex PCR reads through MiXCR, one entry per CDR3 protein. The sample has roughly 380,000 distinct CDR3 sequences, under 20% seen once; the top ten hold about 3.5%. The sequenced sample consisted of blood. These receptors originate from a woman under 30 with Graves' hyperthyroidism.

The chain recombines TRBV10-3 with TRBJ1-2; D is possibly TRBD1 (6 bases). The CDR3 extends over 13 amino acids. CDR1 and CDR2 (germline): ENHRY, SYGVKD. V lost 11 bases to trimming and J lost 4 bases, with 17 bases between them. DNA of the CDR3: TGTGCCGTCAAACCCGAGGGGGGCTATGGCTACACCTTC. This translates into CAVKPEGGYGYTF.

A remark on this clonotype: This could be a read error, since a much larger clone is one nucleotide away. The genes are TRBV12-5 and TRBJ1-2; TRBD1 aligns across 7 bases. Per germline, CDR1 LGHNT and CDR2 FRNRAP. The CDR3 is made up of 17 amino acids. CDR3 nucleotides: TGTGCTAGTGGTCCAACACTGACAGGGTTGGGGAACTATGGCTTCACCTTC. It yields the protein CASGPTLTGLGNYGFTF.

The rearrangement uses TRBV6-4 and TRBJ1-2; D may be TRBD1 (5 bases). This CDR3 is built from 15 residues. The germline V gene has CDR1 MRHNA and CDR2 SNTAGT. Deletions cut 2 bases from V and 3 bases from J, with 13 bases between. CDR3 sequence: CASSDPRDSYYGYTF. In DNA form, the CDR3 reads TGTGCCAGCAGTGACCCCCGGGACTCCTACTATGGCTACACCTTC.

This clonotype was counted many times. V is TRBV29-1 and J is TRBJ1-2; 12 positions match TRBD1. The germline V gene encodes CDR1 SQVTM and CDR2 ANQGSEA. This CDR3 has 12 amino acids. V dropped 6 bases and J dropped 8; count of bases not matched to a gene: 4. CDR3 DNA sequence: TGCAGCGTGGGACAGGGGGCGAGCGGCTACACCTTC. Encoded protein: CSVGQGASGYTF.

This clonotype appeared many times. The V and J genes are TRBV6-5 and TRBJ2-2; D perhaps matches TRBD2 (5 bases). V lost 8 bases and J lost 1, with 8 bases in between. CDR3 length equals 13 residues. Per the germline V gene, CDR1 is MNHEY and CDR2 is SVGAGI. CDR3 amino acids: CASLGGNTGELFF. In nucleotides, the CDR3 is TGTGCCAGCCTAGGAGGGAACACCGGGGAGCTGTTTTTT.

This clonotype occurred many times. The chain uses TRBV12-3 or TRBV12-4 and TRBJ1-2, with D uncertain. With 6 bases removed from V and 4 bases from J, the gap between germline ends came to 9 bases. The CDR3 consists of 12 residues. The CDR3 sequence: CASSAQRYGYTF. Here the CDR3 DNA reads TGTGCCAGCAGCGCTCAGCGCTATGGCTACACCTTC.

CDR3: CASSARDSTPQGYTF. In nucleotides, the CDR3 is TGTGCCAGCAGCGCCCGGGACTCTACGCCGCAGGGCTACACCTTC. V and J are TRBV7-2 and TRBJ1-2; D is perhaps TRBD1 (5 bases). The germline V gene encodes CDR1 SGHTA and CDR2 FQGNSA. V was trimmed by 5 bases and J by 8 bases, leaving 21 bases between them. This CDR3 spans 15 amino acids.

The V call is TRBV10-1, the J call TRBJ2-4; D remains unclear. Germline-derived CDR1 and CDR2 are WNHNN and SYGVQD (reference sequence). CDR3 length equals 13 residues. The V end lost 2 bases, the J end lost 14 bases, and 16 bases lay between the germline ends. As DNA, the CDR3 is TGCGCCAGCAGTGAGCCCCAGGTCGCTGTGGAGTACTTC. This sequence encodes CASSEPQVAVEYF.

This clonotype was observed many times. This chain uses TRBV6-1 with TRBJ2-7; D may be TRBD2 (5 bases). This CDR3 is built from 15 residues. V lost 0 bases and J 3 bases, leaving 12 bases between the germline ends. Germline CDR1 and CDR2: MNHNS and SASEGT. CDR3 in amino acids: CASSEAAGESYEQYF. DNA for the CDR3: TGTGCCAGCAGTGAAGCGGCGGGTGAAAGCTACGAGCAGTACTTC.

CDR3 in DNA: TGTGCCAGCAGCTTATTCATGCAGGGTCCCAATGAGCAGTTCTTC. It codes for CASSLFMQGPNEQFF. This chain uses TRBV7-2 with TRBJ2-1; tentative D call: TRBD1 (5 bases). The CDR3 sequence is 15 residues long. CDR1 and CDR2 from the germline V gene are SGHTA and FQGNSA. Trimming took 2 bases from V and 6 from J, leaving 14 bases between them.

In this sample, this clonotype turned up a few times. The J gene is TRBJ2-7, the V gene TRBV6-4, with D perhaps TRBD2 (5 bases). Trimming left V 2 bases short and J 3 bases short, with 20 bases between. This CDR3 contains 17 residues. Germline loops: CDR1 MRHNA, CDR2 SNTAGT. Here the CDR3 DNA reads TGTGCCAGCAGTGACCGGGTAGGCCGGAGGAATTTCTACGAGCAGTACTTC. Protein: CASSDRVGRRNFYEQYF.

This rearrangement joins TRBV12-3 or TRBV12-4 to TRBJ1-2, with 8 positions matching TRBD1. The trim removed 6 bases at V and 1 base at J, leaving 1 base unmatched. CDR3 length equals 13 residues. CDR3 region: CASRDRVNYGYTF. In DNA, the CDR3 is TGTGCCAGCAGGGACAGGGTTAACTATGGCTACACCTTC.

This clonotype was observed at least ten times. This sequence joins TRBV27 and TRBJ1-5; tentative D call: TRBD1 (5 bases). The V end lost 7 bases, the J end lost 2 bases, and 27 bases lay between the germline ends. The length of the CDR3 is 19 residues. Germline CDR1 and CDR2: MNHEY and SMNVEV (reference sequence). In DNA form, the CDR3 reads TGTGCCAGCACCCCACGCTTTAGTGGTGGGGGTGGTGGCAATCAGCCCCAGCATTTT. It yields the protein CASTPRFSGGGGGNQPQHF.

This clonotype occurred many times. J is TRBJ2-7 and V is TRBV4-1, with TRBD1 identical over 7 bases. CDR1 and CDR2 from the germline V gene are MGHRA and YSYEKL. The ends lost 10 bases at V and 3 bases at J; junction bases unmatched: 15. The CDR3 contains 15 residues. The CDR3 reads CANPTLTGNGYEQYF. The CDR3 nucleotides read TGCGCCAACCCGACCCTGACAGGGAATGGCTACGAGCAGTACTTC.